Listed below are T cell receptor beta chains from one sample, sequenced in a study of cytomegalovirus exposure and HLA in healthy donors. The method was immunoSEQ multiplex PCR; TCRdb's version includes in-frame clones alone and lacks a portion of them. The sample records more than 85,000 clones, about 80% being singletons. Sequencing was carried out using PBMCs. The receptor set was obtained from an older woman in good health and CMV-seropositive. CDR3s include the opening cysteine and the closing phenylalanine or tryptophan. A D gene is named only where the DNA matches it firmly. Clone size is shown for a subset of rows, as once, few, many or a class of expanded clone.

size: once; length: 16; D: NA; V: TRBV15; J: TRBJ1-5; CDR3: CATSRNDRGITRPQHF; DNA: TGTGCCACCAGCAGAAACGACAGAGGAATCACCCGGCCCCAGCATTTT
size: NA; length: 15; D: NA; V: TRBV6-5; J: TRBJ1-4; CDR3: CASSYLGSNNEKLFF; DNA: TGTGCCAGCAGTTATTTGGGCAGCAATAATGAAAAACTGTTTTTT
size: NA; length: 13; D: NA; V: TRBV12-5; J: TRBJ2-3; CDR3: CASGLVPRGTQYF; DNA: TGTGCTAGTGGTTTGGTCCCGCGGGGTACGCAGTATTTT
size: NA; length: 14; D: NA; V: TRBV13; J: TRBJ2-7; CDR3: CASSSRGSSYEQYF; DNA: TGTGCCAGCAGCTCCAGGGGCAGCTCCTACGAGCAGTACTTC
size: NA; length: 15; D: TRBD1; V: TRBV7-9; J: TRBJ2-1; CDR3: CASRHPGQSYNEQFF; DNA: TGTGCCAGCAGGCATCCGGGACAGAGCTACAATGAGCAGTTCTTC
size: NA; length: 13; D: NA; V: TRBV6-5; J: TRBJ2-2; CDR3: CASRRGSPGELFF; DNA: TGTGCCAGCAGGAGGGGGTCGCCAGGGGAGCTGTTTTTT
size: few; length: 15; D: NA; V: TRBV5-1; J: TRBJ2-1; CDR3: CASSLDPTAYNEQFF; DNA: TGCGCCAGCAGCTTGGATCCTACCGCCTACAATGAGCAGTTCTTC
size: NA; length: 13; D: TRBD2; V: TRBV19; J: TRBJ2-7; CDR3: CASGTSGSYEQYF; DNA: TGTGCCAGTGGGACTAGCGGGAGTTACGAGCAGTACTTC
size: few; length: 15; D: TRBD1; V: TRBV6-6; J: TRBJ2-7; CDR3: CASRTSGQGAGEQYF; DNA: TGTGCCAGCAGAACCTCGGGACAGGGGGCAGGAGAGCAGTACTTC
size: NA; length: 14; D: NA; V: TRBV7-9; J: TRBJ2-2; CDR3: CASSSPGNTGELFF; DNA: TGTGCCAGCAGCTCACCCGGGAACACCGGGGAGCTGTTTTTT
size: few; length: 13; D: NA; V: TRBV6-5; J: TRBJ1-5; CDR3: CASSYSLRQPQHF; DNA: TGTGCCAGCAGTTACTCCCTACGGCAGCCCCAGCATTTT
size: NA; length: 18; D: NA; V: TRBV1; J: TRBJ2-2; CDR3: CTSSQKNLREFNTGELFF; DNA: TGCACCAGCAGCCAGAAAAATCTACGGGAGTTCAACACCGGGGAGCTGTTTTTT
size: NA; length: 12; D: NA; V: TRBV12-1; J: TRBJ1-5; CDR3: CACATYNQPQHF; DNA: TGTGCCTGCGCTACTTACAATCAGCCCCAGCATTTT
size: NA; length: 15; D: TRBD2; V: TRBV28; J: TRBJ2-5; CDR3: CASSFGTSGQETQYF; DNA: TGTGCCAGCAGTTTTGGGACTAGCGGTCAAGAGACCCAGTACTTC
size: NA; length: 19; D: TRBD2; V: TRBV9; J: TRBJ2-3; CDR3: CASSVVYGGASGIADTQYF; DNA: TGTGCCAGCAGCGTAGTATACGGTGGGGCTAGCGGGATTGCAGATACGCAGTATTTT
size: NA; length: 14; D: TRBD1; V: TRBV30; J: TRBJ2-7; CDR3: CAWSKTGVHYEQYF; DNA: TGTGCCTGGAGTAAGACAGGGGTCCACTACGAGCAGTACTTC
size: NA; length: 16; D: TRBD1; V: TRBV19; J: TRBJ1-3; CDR3: CASSSRQGTRGNTIYF; DNA: TGTGCCAGTAGTAGTCGACAGGGAACGCGTGGAAACACCATATATTTT
size: NA; length: 13; D: NA; V: TRBV4-1; J: TRBJ2-1; CDR3: CASSPTQANEQFF; DNA: TGCGCCAGCAGCCCCACACAGGCGAATGAGCAGTTCTTC
size: NA; length: 14; D: NA; V: TRBV2; J: TRBJ1-2; CDR3: CASSPAGFPYGYTF; DNA: TGTGCCAGCAGTCCAGCGGGGTTTCCCTATGGCTACACCTTC
size: once; length: 13; D: NA; V: TRBV2; J: TRBJ2-7; CDR3: CAGTTSDSYEQYF; DNA: TGTGCCGGGACAACTAGCGACTCCTACGAGCAGTACTTC
size: NA; length: 15; D: NA; V: TRBV5-1; J: TRBJ2-5; CDR3: CASSSLSAYQETQYF; DNA: TGCGCCAGCAGCTCACTATCAGCGTACCAAGAGACCCAGTACTTC
size: once; length: 16; D: TRBD1; V: TRBV9; J: TRBJ2-1; CDR3: CASSTRDRGLYNEQFF; DNA: TGTGCCAGCAGCACACGGGACAGGGGGCTTTACAATGAGCAGTTCTTC
size: few; length: 15; D: NA; V: TRBV5-1; J: TRBJ1-1; CDR3: CASSSGPSTNTEAFF; DNA: TGCGCCAGCAGCTCAGGTCCTAGCACTAACACTGAAGCTTTCTTT
size: NA; length: 17; D: TRBD2; V: TRBV7-6; J: TRBJ2-2; CDR3: CASSLVGAGANTGELFF; DNA: TGTGCCAGCAGCTTAGTCGGGGCGGGAGCGAACACCGGGGAGCTGTTTTTT
size: NA; length: 14; D: NA; V: TRBV6-5; J: TRBJ2-1; CDR3: CASSPPFSYNEQFF; DNA: TGTGCCAGCTCTCCCCCTTTCTCCTACAATGAGCAGTTCTTC
size: NA; length: 14; D: NA; V: TRBV5-1; J: TRBJ2-5; CDR3: CASSRRDDQETQYF; DNA: TGCGCCAGCAGCCGGCGGGACGACCAAGAGACCCAGTACTTC
size: NA; length: 14; D: TRBD2; V: TRBV6-6; J: TRBJ2-2; CDR3: CASSYTGGSGELFF; DNA: TGTGCCAGCAGTTATACGGGGGGGTCCGGGGAGCTGTTTTTT
size: NA; length: 11; D: NA; V: TRBV19; J: TRBJ1-2; CDR3: CATRGIYGYTF; DNA: TGTGCCACCCGGGGGATCTATGGCTACACCTTC
size: few; length: 14; D: NA; V: TRBV19; J: TRBJ2-2; CDR3: CASSPLSRTGELFF; DNA: TGTGCCAGTAGCCCCTTATCTCGGACCGGGGAGCTGTTTTTT
size: NA; length: 14; D: NA; V: TRBV5-1; J: TRBJ1-3; CDR3: CASSPGVAGNTIYF; DNA: TGCGCCAGCAGCCCAGGGGTGGCTGGAAACACCATATATTTT
size: NA; length: 15; D: NA; V: TRBV6-1; J: TRBJ1-6; CDR3: CASRGGSAGIQPLHF; DNA: TGTGCCAGCAGGGGCGGTTCGGCGGGGATTCAACCCCTCCACTTT
size: NA; length: 16; D: TRBD1; V: TRBV19; J: TRBJ1-2; CDR3: CASSIVLQQGTNGYTF; DNA: TGTGCCAGTAGTATCGTTCTCCAACAGGGGACGAATGGCTACACCTTC
size: NA; length: 16; D: NA; V: TRBV18; J: TRBJ1-4; CDR3: CASSQGRTATNEKLFF; DNA: TGTGCCAGCTCACAGGGACGGACAGCAACTAATGAAAAACTGTTTTTT
size: NA; length: 13; D: NA; V: TRBV25-1; J: TRBJ2-3; CDR3: CASSEPRTDTQYF; DNA: TGTGCCAGCAGTGAACCGAGAACAGATACGCAGTATTTT
size: NA; length: 15; D: TRBD1; V: TRBV5-1; J: TRBJ2-1; CDR3: CASSLQGSSYNEQFF; DNA: TGCGCCAGCAGCTTACAGGGGAGCTCCTACAATGAGCAGTTCTTC